The 27 T cell receptor beta chains in this list originate from one sample, sequenced in a study of T-cell memory formation after mild COVID-19. TCRdb fed the 5' RACE reads into MiXCR, producing one record per CDR3 protein. The sample holds about 34,000 distinct CDR3 sequences, under 8% seen once. Input material: PBMCs or a T cell subset sorted from them (not recorded which). The receptors were sampled from a man younger than 35 who had mild COVID-19 (a few samples of this study predate the infection). Cell type and time point are not known.

This clonotype came up a few times. This chain uses TRBV7-9 with TRBJ1-1; TRBD1 is a possible D gene (5 bases). V was clipped by 7 bases and J by 1 base, with 10 bases between them. Germline CDR1 SEHNR, CDR2 FQNEAQ (reference sequence). The CDR3 contains 13 residues. CDR3 amino acids: CASTLRGNTEAFF. The CDR3 DNA sequence: TGTGCCAGCACCCTTAGGGGGAACACTGAAGCTTTCTTT.

This clonotype occurred many times. The chain couples TRBV20-1 to TRBJ1-2; 9 bases agree with TRBD1. CDR1 is DFQATT and CDR2 is SNEGSKA in the germline V gene (reference sequence). V shed 1 base, J shed 4 bases, and the junction held 4 bases outside the gene matches. The CDR3 covers 14 residues. CDR3 in amino acids: CSARGQGGVYGYTF. CDR3 DNA: TGCAGTGCTAGAGGACAGGGGGGGGTCTATGGCTACACCTTC.

This clonotype occurred a few times. Here the CDR3 reads CASSTETPLTDTQYF. DNA of the CDR3: TGTGCCAGCAGTACGGAAACTCCCCTCACAGATACGCAGTATTTT. The chain uses TRBV2 and TRBJ2-3; D uncertain. Germline loops: CDR1 SNHLY, CDR2 FYNNEI. The V gene lost 5 bases and the J gene lost 2 bases, with 14 bases spanning the gap. This CDR3 has 15 residues.

Ten or more counts support this clonotype. V usage is TRBV19 and J usage is TRBJ1-5; D is possibly TRBD1 (5 bases). CDR1 and CDR2 from the germline V gene are LNHDA and SQIVND (reference sequence). This CDR3 has 13 amino acids. V lost 3 bases, J lost 6 bases, and 9 bases lay in between. DNA for the CDR3: TGTGCCAGTAGTATGAGCAGGGCTCAGCCCCAGCATTTT. The encoded protein is CASSMSRAQPQHF.

The V gene is TRBV6-2 or TRBV6-3, the J gene TRBJ2-2, with D perhaps given as TRBD1 or TRBD2 (6 bases each). Per the germline V gene, CDR1 is MNHEY and CDR2 is SVGEGT. Deletions cut 6 bases from V and 0 bases from J, with 11 bases between. This CDR3 spans 15 amino acids. In DNA form, the CDR3 reads TGTGCCAGCAGCCCAGGGGAGGCGAACACCGGGGAGCTGTTTTTT. Amino acids: CASSPGEANTGELFF.

This clonotype has a count of ten or more. The rearrangement joins TRBV2 to TRBJ2-2, with 15 bases identical to TRBD2. The trim removed 3 bases at V and 4 bases at J, leaving 6 bases unmatched. The length of the CDR3 is 18 residues. CDR1 and CDR2 from the germline V gene are SNHLY and FYNNEI. The CDR3 DNA reads TGTGCCAGCAGTGACCTCGGACTAGCGGGGGGGCCCACCGGGGAGCTGTTTTTT. It is translated as CASSDLGLAGGPTGELFF.

This clonotype was picked up many times. V and J are TRBV25-1 and TRBJ2-7, with D possibly being TRBD1 (6 bases). Germline V gene sequence: CDR1 MGHDK, CDR2 SYGVNS. CDR3 length: 17 amino acids. V gave up 6 bases and J gave up 5 bases, with 26 bases separating them. The CDR3 here is CASSGPTGSIDSHEQYF. The CDR3 DNA reads TGTGCCAGCAGCGGACCTACAGGGAGCATTGACTCTCACGAGCAGTACTTC.

In its sample, this clonotype was seen many times. The rearrangement links TRBV24-1 to TRBJ1-1, with D maybe TRBD1 (5 bases). Trimming left V 3 bases short and J 11 bases short, with 21 bases between. This CDR3 has 15 residues. Germline V gene sequence: CDR1 KGHDR, CDR2 SFDVKD. The CDR3 coding sequence is TGTGCCACCAGTGATCGACCACAGGCGAACCGCACCGCTTTCTTT. This codes for CATSDRPQANRTAFF.

This clonotype was recorded many times. The rearrangement joins TRBV29-1 to TRBJ2-3; tentatively, D is TRBD2 (6 bases). The CDR3 covers 18 residues. Germline V lookup: CDR1 SQVTM, CDR2 ANQGSEA. Trimming took 0 bases from V and 0 from J, leaving 19 bases between them. The CDR3 loop reads CSVEDWSGTPTSTDTQYF. Here the CDR3 DNA reads TGCAGCGTTGAAGATTGGTCAGGGACTCCAACAAGCACAGATACGCAGTATTTT.

This clonotype was seen ten or more times. The chain links TRBV20-1 to TRBJ2-3; TRBD2 matches at 7 bases. Germline V gene lookup returns CDR1 DFQATT and CDR2 SNEGSKA (reference sequence). The V gene end was trimmed by 5 bases and the J gene end by 1 base; junction bases not matched to a gene: 6. The CDR3 runs 14 residues. This CDR3 reads CSAFAAGGTDTQYF. As DNA, the CDR3 is TGCAGTGCTTTCGCTGCGGGGGGCACAGATACGCAGTATTTT.

This chain links TRBV12-3 or TRBV12-4 with TRBJ2-7, with D maybe TRBD1 (5 bases). Deletions cut 5 bases from V and 6 bases from J, with 8 bases between. The CDR3 spans 11 residues. CDR3 in amino acids: CASSPQGEQYF. The CDR3 region has the DNA TGTGCCAGCAGTCCCCAGGGCGAGCAGTACTTC.

In nucleotides, the CDR3 is TGTGCCAGCAGTTTCGGGACTCAGACTAGCACAGATACGCAGTATTTT. Its translation is CASSFGTQTSTDTQYF. The chain has TRBV27 and TRBJ2-3, with a weak D call TRBD2 (6 bases). The germline V gene encodes CDR1 MNHEY and CDR2 SMNVEV (reference sequence). Trimming stripped 3 bases from V and 0 bases from J, with 13 bases between. CDR3 length: 16 residues.

This clonotype is judged medium-sized. The chain combines TRBV4-2 with TRBJ2-1; 9 bases line up with TRBD2. Germline loops: CDR1 LGHNA, CDR2 YNFKEQ. The CDR3 sequence is 15 residues long. Trimming took 0 bases from V and 3 from J; bases not matched to a gene: 0. The chain's CDR3 is CASSQERGGYNEQFF. In DNA form, the CDR3 reads TGTGCCAGCAGCCAAGAGCGGGGGGGCTACAATGAGCAGTTCTTC.

This clonotype has more than one count but fewer than ten. This rearrangement joins TRBV7-9 to TRBJ1-3; D is unclear. CDR1 and CDR2 (germline): SEHNR, FQNEAQ (reference sequence). This CDR3 has 13 amino acids. The ends were cut back, 4 bases at V and 2 bases at J, with 6 bases in the middle. The CDR3 region has the DNA TGTGCCAGCAGCTCGCCTCCTGGAAACACCATATATTTT. This codes for CASSSPPGNTIYF.

This clonotype was observed at least ten times. J is TRBJ2-1 and V is TRBV7-3, with a weak D call TRBD2 (6 bases). CDR1 and CDR2 (germline): SGHTA, FQGTGA. Trimming took 5 bases from V and 5 from J, leaving 16 bases between them. This CDR3 contains 15 residues. The CDR3 sequence: CASSPLGGSNNEQFF. For the CDR3, the DNA is TGTGCCAGCAGCCCCCTCGGAGGGTCTAACAATGAGCAGTTCTTC. Based on the CDR3 plus reference TRBV7-3 and TRBJ2-1, the full variable domain is GAGVSQTPSNKVTEKGKYVELRCDPISGHTALYWYRQSLGQGPEFLIYFQGTGAADDSGLPNDRFFAVRPEGSVSTLKIQRTERGDSAVYLCASSPLGGSNNEQFFGPGTRLTVL.

This clonotype was seen many times. The chain links TRBV7-9 to TRBJ1-6; D is unclear. CDR1 and CDR2 from the germline V gene are SEHNR and FQNEAQ (reference sequence). The CDR3 covers 14 residues. Trimming cost V 3 bases and J 6 bases, with 9 bases left between them. The CDR3 bases are TGTGCCAGCAGCTTGAGTGGCCGTAATTCACCCCTCCACTTT. Protein: CASSLSGRNSPLHF.

This clonotype was observed at least ten times. V and J are TRBV5-1 and TRBJ1-2; the D gene is possibly TRBD1 (6 bases). V was shortened by 5 bases and J by 8 bases, with 34 bases between the two germline ends. Germline-derived CDR1 and CDR2 are SGHRS and YFSETQ. CDR3 size: 19 residues. CDR3 sequence reads: CASRIGGALTNNYRGGYTF. In nucleotides, the CDR3 is TGCGCCAGCAGGATTGGGGGGGCGCTGACTAATAACTATCGCGGCGGCTACACCTTC.

The sample holds a few counts of this clonotype. V gene TRBV15 combines with J gene TRBJ1-1, with D hard to call. The V gene lost 8 bases and the J gene lost 3 bases, with 13 bases spanning the gap. Looked up from germline, CDR1 is LNHNV and CDR2 is YYDKDF (reference sequence). CDR3 length equals 13 residues. The CDR3 coding sequence is TGTGCCACCTCCCTGTATGGGGACACTGAAGCTTTCTTT. Translation gives CATSLYGDTEAFF. Full variable domain (missing parts from reference TRBV15 and TRBJ1-1): DAMVIQNPRYQVTQFGKPVTLSCSQTLNHNVMYWYQQKSSQAPKLLFHYYDKDFNNEADTPDNFQSRRPNTSFCFLDIRSPGLGDTAMYLCATSLYGDTEAFFGQGTRLTVV.

In this sample, this clonotype is medium-sized. The genes are TRBV7-9 and TRBJ2-3; possible D gene TRBD2, 7 bases. The CDR3 extends over 14 amino acids. CDR1 and CDR2 from the germline V gene are SEHNR and FQNEAQ (reference sequence). V was shortened by 3 bases and J by 6 bases, with 13 bases between the two germline ends. Written as DNA, the CDR3 is TGTGCCAGCAGCTTGCCGGAGGGGGGGGATACGCAGTATTTT. Its translation is CASSLPEGGDTQYF.

This clonotype was seen a few times. The chain joins TRBV6-5 to TRBJ1-3, with 7 bases identical to TRBD1. CDR3 size: 16 residues. The V gene end was trimmed by 0 bases and the J gene end by 0 bases; junction bases not matched to a gene: 2. Germline CDR1 MNHEY, CDR2 SVGAGI. This CDR3 reads CASSYSDRPSGNTIYF. CDR3 coding DNA: TGTGCCAGCAGTTACTCGGACAGGCCCTCTGGAAACACCATATATTTT.

The CDR3 region is CASSPRTGGPNTEAFF. Written as DNA, the CDR3 is TGTGCCAGCAGTCCAAGGACAGGGGGCCCTAACACTGAAGCTTTCTTT. V usage is TRBV11-2 and J usage is TRBJ1-1; TRBD1 matches at 11 bases. Germline values: CDR1 SGHAT, CDR2 FQNNGV. This CDR3 has 16 residues. The trim removed 6 bases at V and 2 bases at J, leaving 8 bases unmatched.

This clonotype was recorded at least ten times. V gene TRBV12-3 or TRBV12-4 combines with J gene TRBJ1-6; 7 positions match TRBD1. Trimming cost V 6 bases and J 14 bases; bases outside gene matches: 7. This CDR3 contains 12 residues. The CDR3 bases are TGTGCCAGCAGCACAGGGGCGTCAGCCCTCCACTTT. As protein: CASSTGASALHF.

This clonotype was found many times. J is TRBJ2-2 and V is TRBV6-4, with 8 bases matching TRBD2. The CDR3 covers 14 residues. The V and J ends lost 0 bases and 6 bases, in that order; junction bases with no gene match: 0. CDR1 is MRHNA and CDR2 is SNTAGT in the germline V gene. In DNA, the CDR3 is TGTGCCAGCAGTGACTCGACTAGCGCCGGGGAGCTGTTTTTT. Its translation: CASSDSTSAGELFF.

Points on this clonotype: A read error may explain this, as a much larger clone is one base away. The V and J genes are TRBV7-9 and TRBJ1-2; D is undetermined. Trimming took 3 bases from V and 6 from J, leaving 11 bases between them. CDR1 and CDR2 (germline): SEHNR, FQNEAQ (reference sequence). The CDR3 spans 13 residues. The CDR3 DNA is TGTGCCAGCAGCTTGACCTCAAGTGATGGCTACACCTTC. Translation: CASSLTSSDGYTF.

The chain employs TRBV19 and TRBJ1-2; 8 bases map to TRBD1. This CDR3 contains 13 residues. With V trimmed by 5 bases and J by 7 bases, 6 bases remained unmatched. CDR1 and CDR2 from the germline V gene are LNHDA and SQIVND (reference sequence). For the CDR3, the DNA is TGTGCCAGTAGTCGCCCTGGGACAGGTGGCTACACCTTC. Protein: CASSRPGTGGYTF.

This clonotype was recorded at least ten times. The chain carries TRBV5-1 and TRBJ2-2; D remains unclear. The CDR3 has 13 amino acids. V gave up 5 bases and J gave up 1 base, with 6 bases separating them. Germline loops: CDR1 SGHRS, CDR2 YFSETQ. CDR3 residues: CASRSGNTGELFF. The CDR3 nucleotides read TGCGCCAGCAGATCCGGGAACACCGGGGAGCTGTTTTTT.

The sample holds many counts of this clonotype. The CDR3 is CASSFLVNTEAFF. DNA of the CDR3: TGTGCCAGCAGCTTCCTCGTGAACACTGAAGCTTTCTTT. The genes are TRBV7-2 and TRBJ1-1, with D uncertain. The V gene lost 3 bases and the J gene lost 0 bases, with 5 bases spanning the gap. The CDR3 contains 13 residues. Germline CDR1 and CDR2: SGHTA and FQGNSA.